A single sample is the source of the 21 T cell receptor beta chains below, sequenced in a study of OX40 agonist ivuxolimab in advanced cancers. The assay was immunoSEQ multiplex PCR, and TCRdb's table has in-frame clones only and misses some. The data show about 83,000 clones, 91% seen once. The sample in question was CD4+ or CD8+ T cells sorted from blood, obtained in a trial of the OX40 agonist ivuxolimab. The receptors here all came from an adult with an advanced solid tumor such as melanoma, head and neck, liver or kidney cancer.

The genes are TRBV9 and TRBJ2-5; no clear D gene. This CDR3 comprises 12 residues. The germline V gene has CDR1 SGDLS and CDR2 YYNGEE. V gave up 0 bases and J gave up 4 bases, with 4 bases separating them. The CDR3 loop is CASSVDRETQYF. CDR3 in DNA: TGTGCCAGCAGCGTAGACAGAGAGACCCAGTACTTC. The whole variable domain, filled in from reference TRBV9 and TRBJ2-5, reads DSGVTQTPKHLITATGQRVTLRCSPRSGDLSVYWYQQSLDQGLQFLIQYYNGEERAKGNILERFSAQQFPDLHSELNLSSLELGDSALYFCASSVDRETQYFGPGTRLLVL.

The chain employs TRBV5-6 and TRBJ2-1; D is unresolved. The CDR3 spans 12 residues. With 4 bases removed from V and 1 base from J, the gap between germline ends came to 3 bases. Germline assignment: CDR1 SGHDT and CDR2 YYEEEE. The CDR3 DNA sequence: TGTGCCAGCAGCCCTTCCTACAATGAGCAGTTCTTC. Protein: CASSPSYNEQFF. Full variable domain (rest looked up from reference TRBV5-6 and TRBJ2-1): DAGVTQSPTHLIKTRGQQVTLRCSPKSGHDTVSWYQQALGQGPQFIFQYYEEEERQRGNFPDRFSGHQFPNYSSELNVNALLLGDSALYLCASSPSYNEQFFGPGTRLTVL.

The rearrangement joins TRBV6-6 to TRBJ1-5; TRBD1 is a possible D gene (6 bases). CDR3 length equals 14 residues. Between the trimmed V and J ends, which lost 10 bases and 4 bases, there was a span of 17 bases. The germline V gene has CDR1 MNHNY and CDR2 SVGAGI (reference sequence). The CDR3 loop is CAISDRTANQPQHF. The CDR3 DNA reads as TGTGCCATCTCGGATCGGACAGCGAATCAGCCCCAGCATTTT.

The CDR3 loop is CASVGAEAFF. DNA for the CDR3: TGTGCCTCCGTAGGGGCTGAAGCTTTCTTT. The chain links TRBV7-8 to TRBJ1-1, with D perhaps matching TRBD1 (5 bases). Germline V gives CDR1 SGHVS, CDR2 FQNEAQ. CDR3 length: 10 amino acids. The V and J ends lost 11 bases and 6 bases respectively, with 10 bases between them.

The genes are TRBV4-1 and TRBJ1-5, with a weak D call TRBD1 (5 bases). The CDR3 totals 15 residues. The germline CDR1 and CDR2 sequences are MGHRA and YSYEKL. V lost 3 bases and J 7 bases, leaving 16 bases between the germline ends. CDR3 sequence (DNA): TGCGCCAGCAGCCATCCTTGGGGGGTAGGCCAGCCCCAGCATTTT. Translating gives CASSHPWGVGQPQHF.

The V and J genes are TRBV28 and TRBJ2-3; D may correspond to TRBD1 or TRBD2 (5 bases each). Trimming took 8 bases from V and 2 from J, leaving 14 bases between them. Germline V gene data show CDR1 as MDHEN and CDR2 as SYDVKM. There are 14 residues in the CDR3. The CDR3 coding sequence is TGTGCCAGCGGGGACCCAAAAACCACAGATACGCAGTATTTT. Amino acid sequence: CASGDPKTTDTQYF.

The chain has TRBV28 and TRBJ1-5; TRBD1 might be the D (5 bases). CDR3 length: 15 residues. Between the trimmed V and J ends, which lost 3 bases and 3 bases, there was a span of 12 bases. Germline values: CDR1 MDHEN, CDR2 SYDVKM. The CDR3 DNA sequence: TGTGCCAGCAGTTTGCAGGGACGGAACAATCAGCCCCAGCATTTT. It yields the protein CASSLQGRNNQPQHF.

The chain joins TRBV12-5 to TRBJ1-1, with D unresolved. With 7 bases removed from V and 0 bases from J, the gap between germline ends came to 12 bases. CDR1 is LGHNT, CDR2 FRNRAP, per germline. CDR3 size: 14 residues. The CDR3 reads CASANSQMNTEAFF. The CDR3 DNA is TGTGCTAGTGCCAACAGCCAGATGAACACTGAAGCTTTCTTT.

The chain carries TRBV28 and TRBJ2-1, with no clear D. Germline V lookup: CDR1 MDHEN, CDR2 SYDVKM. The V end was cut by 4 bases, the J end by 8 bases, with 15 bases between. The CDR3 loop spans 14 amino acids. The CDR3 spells CASSWAGSGHEQFF. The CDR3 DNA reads TGTGCCAGCAGTTGGGCAGGAAGTGGGCATGAGCAGTTCTTC.

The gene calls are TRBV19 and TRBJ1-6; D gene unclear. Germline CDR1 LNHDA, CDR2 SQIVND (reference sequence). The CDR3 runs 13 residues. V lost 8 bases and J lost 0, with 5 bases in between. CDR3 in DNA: TGTGCCAGTGAAAGCTCCTATAATTCACCCCTCCACTTT. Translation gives CASESSYNSPLHF. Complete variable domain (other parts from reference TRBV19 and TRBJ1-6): DGGITQSPKYLFRKEGQNVTLSCEQNLNHDAMYWYRQDPGQGLRLIYYSQIVNDFQKGDIAEGYSVSREKKESFPLTVTSAQKNPTAFYLCASESSYNSPLHFGNGTRLTVT.

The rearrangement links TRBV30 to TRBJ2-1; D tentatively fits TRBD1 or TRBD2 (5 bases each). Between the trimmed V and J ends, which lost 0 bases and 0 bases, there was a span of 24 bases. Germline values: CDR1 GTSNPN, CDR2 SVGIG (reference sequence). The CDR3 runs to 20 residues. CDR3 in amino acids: CAWSVLPGDRSPRSYNEQFF. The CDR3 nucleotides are TGTGCCTGGAGTGTACTACCCGGGGACCGAAGCCCTCGCTCCTACAATGAGCAGTTCTTC.

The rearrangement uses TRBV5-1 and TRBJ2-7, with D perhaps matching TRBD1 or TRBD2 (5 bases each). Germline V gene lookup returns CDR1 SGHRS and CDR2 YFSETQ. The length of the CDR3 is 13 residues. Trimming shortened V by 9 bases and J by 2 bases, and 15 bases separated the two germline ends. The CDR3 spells CATRRDGAYEQYF. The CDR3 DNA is TGCGCCACCCGCCGGGACGGAGCCTACGAGCAGTACTTC. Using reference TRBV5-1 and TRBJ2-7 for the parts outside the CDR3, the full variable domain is KAGVTQTPRYLIKTRGQQVTLSCSPISGHRSVSWYQQTPGQGLQFLFEYFSETQRNKGNFPGRFSGRQFSNSRSEMNVSTLELGDSALYLCATRRDGAYEQYFGPGTRLTVT.

CDR3 bases: TGTGCCACCAGCCTCGGGAGAGATACCGGGGAGCTGTTTTTT. Protein: CATSLGRDTGELFF. This chain connects TRBV15 to TRBJ2-2, with a tentative D call TRBD2 (6 bases). Germline lookup yields CDR1 LNHNV and CDR2 YYDKDF (reference sequence). Trimming cost V 5 bases and J 5 bases, with 12 bases left between them. This CDR3 region has 14 residues.

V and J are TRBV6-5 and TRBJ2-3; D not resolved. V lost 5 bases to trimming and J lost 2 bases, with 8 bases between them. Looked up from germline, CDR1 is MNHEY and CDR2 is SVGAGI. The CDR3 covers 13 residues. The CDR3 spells CASSPTLTDTQYF. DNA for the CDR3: TGTGCCAGCAGTCCAACCCTCACAGATACGCAGTATTTT.

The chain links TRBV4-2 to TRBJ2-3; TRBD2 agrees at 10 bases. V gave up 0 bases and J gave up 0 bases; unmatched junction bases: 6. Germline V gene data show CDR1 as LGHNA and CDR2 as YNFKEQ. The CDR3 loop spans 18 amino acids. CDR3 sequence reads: CASSQDYTSGTSTDTQYF. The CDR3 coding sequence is TGTGCCAGCAGCCAAGATTACACTAGCGGGACTAGCACAGATACGCAGTATTTT.

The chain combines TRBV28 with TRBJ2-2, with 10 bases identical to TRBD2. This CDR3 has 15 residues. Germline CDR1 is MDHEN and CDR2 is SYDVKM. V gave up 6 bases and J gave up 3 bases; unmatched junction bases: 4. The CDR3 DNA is TGTGCCAGCAGCTTAGCGGGGGGCTACACCGGGGAGCTGTTTTTT. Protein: CASSLAGGYTGELFF.

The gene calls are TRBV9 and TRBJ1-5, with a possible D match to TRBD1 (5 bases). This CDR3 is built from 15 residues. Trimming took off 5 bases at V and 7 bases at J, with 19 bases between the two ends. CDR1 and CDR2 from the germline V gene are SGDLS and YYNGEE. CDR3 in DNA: TGTGCCAGCAGTCTCGGCGGGGGTGTTTGGCAGCCCCAGCATTTT. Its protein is CASSLGGGVWQPQHF. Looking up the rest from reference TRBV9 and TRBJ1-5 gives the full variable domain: DSGVTQTPKHLITATGQRVTLRCSPRSGDLSVYWYQQSLDQGLQFLIQYYNGEERAKGNILERFSAQQFPDLHSELNLSSLELGDSALYFCASSLGGGVWQPQHFGDGTRLSIL.

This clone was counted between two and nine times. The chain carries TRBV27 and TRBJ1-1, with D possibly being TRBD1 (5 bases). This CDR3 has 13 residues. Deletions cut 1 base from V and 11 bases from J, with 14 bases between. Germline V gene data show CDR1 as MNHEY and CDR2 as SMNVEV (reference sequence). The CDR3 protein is CASSLLSGRNAFF. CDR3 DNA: TGTGCCAGCAGTTTATTGTCAGGGAGGAATGCTTTCTTT.

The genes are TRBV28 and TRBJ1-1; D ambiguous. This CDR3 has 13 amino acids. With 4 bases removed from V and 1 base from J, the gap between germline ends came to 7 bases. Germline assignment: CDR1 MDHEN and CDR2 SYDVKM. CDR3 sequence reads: CASSSDGNTEAFF. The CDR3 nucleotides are TGTGCCAGCAGTTCGGACGGGAACACTGAAGCTTTCTTT.

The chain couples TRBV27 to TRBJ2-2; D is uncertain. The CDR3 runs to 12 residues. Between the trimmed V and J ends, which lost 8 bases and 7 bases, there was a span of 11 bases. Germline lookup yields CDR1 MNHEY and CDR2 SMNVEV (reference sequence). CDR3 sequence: CASGSYNGELFF. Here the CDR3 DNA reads TGTGCCAGCGGGTCGTATAACGGGGAGCTGTTTTTT.

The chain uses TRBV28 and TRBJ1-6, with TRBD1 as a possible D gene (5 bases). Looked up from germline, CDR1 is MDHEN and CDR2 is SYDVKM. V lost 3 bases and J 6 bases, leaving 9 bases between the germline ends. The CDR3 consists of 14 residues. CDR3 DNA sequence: TGTGCCAGCAGTTTCACGACAGTTAATTCACCCCTCCACTTT. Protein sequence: CASSFTTVNSPLHF.